This T cell receptor (beta chain) was obtained from a study of PD-1 blockade in classical Hodgkin lymphoma. General study points: Although disease activity or prior therapy may be involved, causes of the repertoire differences remain undefined. Whereas CD4+ TCR diversity had risen significantly by C4D1, CD8+ TCR diversity had not. According to reports, newly diagnosed patients had lower baseline TCR diversity than healthy donors, and relapsed/refractory patients had lower baseline TCR diversity still. Anyone who began nivolumab under 1 year after ASCT was excluded.

Germline V gene sequence: CDR1 MGHDK, CDR2 SYGVNS. V lost 5 bases, J lost 0 bases, and 13 bases lay in between. This CDR3 spans 15 amino acids. Turning to this clone: The antigen remains undetermined.

Data came from immunoSEQ multiplex PCR; TCRdb stores just in-frame clones and leaves some out. Found here are about 9,600 clones, 80% to 95% of them singletons; the top ten hold 13% to 15%. Autologous stem cell transplantation was followed by relapse in every patient, and brentuximab vedotin exposure varied. The receptor was derived from a human donor with classical Hodgkin lymphoma. The J gene is TRBJ1-2, the V gene TRBV25-1; D might be TRBD1 (5 bases). The material sequenced was peripheral blood mononuclear cells (PBMCs), taken at baseline. The CDR3 DNA reads as TGTGCCAGCAGTCCTTGGGAGACAGCTAACTATGGCTACACCTTC. This sequence encodes CASSPWETANYGYTF.